The 5 T cell receptor beta chains given below trace back to one sample, sequenced in a study of vaccination effects on CD4 cells after COVID-19. The protocol was immunoSEQ multiplex PCR, while the TCRdb copy is restricted to in-frame clones and leaves out a portion. The table has tens of thousands of clones, 75% to 85% seen once; the top ten hold around 5.5%. Sequencing followed a ViraFEST assay step that expanded antigen-specific CD4+ T cells with viral peptide pools. Isolation of CD4+ T cells took place after about ten days of culture. This person's SARS-CoV-2 infection, confirmed by PCR, occurred between March and December 2020. Their recognized antigens are unknown. Sequenced material: CD4+ T cells from PBMCs cultured with HIV peptides, taken before COVID-19 vaccination. The subset: HIV-1 Nef peptide pool negative control/reference culture. The receptors come from a human donor who had a prior SARS-CoV-2 infection.

This clone was seen a few times. V and J are TRBV7-2 and TRBJ2-7, with D perhaps being TRBD1 or TRBD2 (5 bases each). Germline-derived CDR1 and CDR2 are SGHTA and FQGNSA. Trimming removed 3 bases at V and 3 bases at J, with 9 bases between. The CDR3 loop spans 13 amino acids. The CDR3, as DNA: TGTGCCAGCAGCTTTCGAGGGGACTACGAGCAGTACTTC. Its translation: CASSFRGDYEQYF.

The rearrangement links TRBV5-8 to TRBJ2-3; D possibly uses TRBD1 or TRBD2 (6 bases each). CDR3 length equals 16 residues. Germline loops: CDR1 SGHTS, CDR2 YDEGEE. The V end was cut by 3 bases, the J end by 2 bases, with 16 bases between. This CDR3 reads CASSSSTGTHTDTQYF. Here the CDR3 DNA reads TGTGCCAGCAGCTCCTCCACAGGGACTCACACAGATACGCAGTATTTT.

The chain couples TRBV9 to TRBJ1-6; D uncertain. The CDR3 extends over 13 amino acids. The germline V gene encodes CDR1 SGDLS and CDR2 YYNGEE. V was pared by 3 bases and J by 9 bases, with 10 bases between. CDR3 amino acids: CASSGTYGSPLHF. CDR3 nucleotide sequence: TGTGCCAGCAGCGGGACGTACGGTTCACCCCTCCACTTT.

The chain couples TRBV5-1 to TRBJ1-2; 8 bases agree with TRBD1. V was clipped by 4 bases and J by 5 bases; unmatched bases: 7. Germline lookup yields CDR1 SGHRS and CDR2 YFSETQ. The CDR3 loop spans 14 amino acids. CDR3 in amino acids: CASSGLQGGYGYTF. The CDR3 DNA reads TGCGCCAGCAGCGGACTACAGGGGGGGTATGGCTACACCTTC.

This clone was counted once. The chain carries TRBV7-6 and TRBJ2-1, with 9 bases fitting TRBD2. V gave up 2 bases and J gave up 3 bases; unmatched junction bases: 5. The CDR3 has 16 residues. In germline, CDR1 is SGHVS, CDR2 FNYEAQ. The CDR3: CASSLFGGGVYNEQFF. The CDR3 nucleotides read TGTGCCAGCAGCTTATTCGGCGGGGGGGTCTACAATGAGCAGTTCTTC.